The next 21 T cell receptor beta chains were all read from a single sample in a study of cytomegalovirus exposure and HLA in healthy donors. Only in-frame clones appear in the TCRdb table, and some are missing; sequencing was by immunoSEQ multiplex PCR. Here the sample spans 50,000 to 65,000 clones, approximately 95% being singletons. Sequencing was done on a sample of PBMCs. These receptor sequences come from a young woman in good health and CMV-seropositive.

The chain employs TRBV2 and TRBJ2-1; 8 bases map to TRBD2. This CDR3 is built from 14 residues. V shed 7 bases and J 4 bases; nucleotides not matched to a gene: 6. Germline V gene sequence: CDR1 SNHLY, CDR2 FYNNEI. The chain's CDR3 is CASISAGGYNEQFF. For the CDR3, the DNA is TGTGCCAGCATATCGGCGGGGGGATACAATGAGCAGTTCTTC.

The chain employs TRBV6-1 and TRBJ2-5; the D gene is possibly TRBD1 (6 bases). This CDR3 has 15 amino acids. CDR1 and CDR2 (germline): MNHNS, SASEGT. V was cut by 4 bases and J by 4 bases, with 16 bases left in between. The CDR3 DNA sequence: TGTGCCAGCAGTGTCCTTCGGACAGAGGGAGAGACCCAGTACTTC. Translation gives CASSVLRTEGETQYF.

The rearrangement links TRBV11-2 to TRBJ2-7; D is unclear. Per germline, CDR1 SGHAT and CDR2 FQNNGV. The CDR3 length is 15 residues. The V end was cut by 5 bases, the J end by 0 bases, with 14 bases between. The CDR3 DNA reads as TGTGCCAGCAGCGGCTTAGCACCGAGCTCCTACGAGCAGTACTTC. It codes for CASSGLAPSSYEQYF.

This chain connects TRBV4-1 to TRBJ1-5, with a weak D call TRBD1 (5 bases). Trimming took off 0 bases at V and 6 bases at J, with 9 bases between the two ends. This CDR3 is 14 amino acids long. CDR1 and CDR2 from the germline V gene are MGHRA and YSYEKL. CDR3 residues: CASSQEVQGQPQHF. CDR3 DNA sequence: TGCGCCAGCAGCCAAGAGGTCCAGGGTCAGCCCCAGCATTTT.

This chain connects TRBV6-1 to TRBJ1-4; no clear D gene. Trimming removed 8 bases at V and 8 bases at J, with 15 bases between. The CDR3 contains 13 residues. The V gene's germline CDR1 is MNHNS and CDR2 SASEGT. CDR3 in DNA: TGTGCCAGCGGACTGGGTGCCGGCGAAAAACTGTTTTTT. It codes for CASGLGAGEKLFF.

The V call is TRBV19, the J call TRBJ2-1; 10 bases match TRBD2. The CDR3 is made up of 13 amino acids. CDR1 is LNHDA, CDR2 SQIVND, per germline (reference sequence). V dropped 7 bases and J dropped 9; count of bases not matched to a gene: 6. The CDR3 spells CASTTSSGSEQFF. In DNA, the CDR3 is TGTGCCAGTACCACATCTAGCGGGAGTGAGCAGTTCTTC. The full variable domain, rest sourced from reference TRBV19 and TRBJ2-1, is DGGITQSPKYLFRKEGQNVTLSCEQNLNHDAMYWYRQDPGQGLRLIYYSQIVNDFQKGDIAEGYSVSREKKESFPLTVTSAQKNPTAFYLCASTTSSGSEQFFGPGTRLTVL.

This rearrangement joins TRBV28 to TRBJ2-5, with D uncertain. V lost 7 bases and J 2 bases, leaving 11 bases between the germline ends. CDR1 is MDHEN, CDR2 SYDVKM, per germline. The CDR3 is made up of 13 amino acids. CDR3 nucleotides: TGTGCCAGCACCTCGCCGGTACAAGAGACCCAGTACTTC. Its translation: CASTSPVQETQYF.

This chain joins TRBV27 and TRBJ2-7; 10 bases match TRBD2. The CDR3 consists of 17 residues. Germline CDR1 is MNHEY and CDR2 is SMNVEV (reference sequence). Trimming at V came to 5 bases and at J to 7 bases, leaving 17 bases not matched to a gene. The CDR3 spells CASSIPGLAEKIGEQYF. The CDR3 DNA sequence: TGTGCCAGCAGTATACCAGGACTAGCGGAAAAGATAGGGGAGCAGTACTTC.

The chain couples TRBV6-5 to TRBJ1-2; 9 bases fit TRBD1. Germline V gene data show CDR1 as MNHEY and CDR2 as SVGAGI. With 0 bases clipped from V and 8 bases from J, the junction kept 4 bases outside the gene matches. The CDR3 is made up of 14 amino acids. The CDR3 reads CASSYSRDRVGYTF. CDR3 sequence (DNA): TGTGCCAGCAGTTACTCTAGGGACAGGGTCGGCTACACCTTC.

V usage is TRBV10-3 and J usage is TRBJ2-7; TRBD1 agrees at 7 bases. Germline CDR1 reads ENHRY; CDR2 reads SYGVKD. V lost 0 bases to trimming and J lost 0 bases; unmatched junction nucleotides: 5. The CDR3 has 16 residues. CDR3 coding DNA: TGTGCCATCAGTGAGTCGATGGGACAGAGCTCCTACGAGCAGTACTTC. The encoded protein is CAISESMGQSSYEQYF.

In DNA, the CDR3 is TGTGCCAGCACAACACCCCCTGTTTACGAGCAGTACTTC. Translation: CASTTPPVYEQYF. The chain carries TRBV28 and TRBJ2-7, with D unresolved. Germline lookup yields CDR1 MDHEN and CDR2 SYDVKM. The CDR3 runs 13 residues. The V end lost 7 bases, the J end lost 4 bases, and 14 bases lay between the germline ends. The entire variable domain, with the rest obtained from reference TRBV28 and TRBJ2-7, is as follows: DVKVTQSSRYLVKRTGEKVFLECVQDMDHENMFWYRQDPGLGLRLIYFSYDVKMKEKGDIPEGYSVSREKKERFSLILESASTNQTSMYLCASTTPPVYEQYFGPGTRLTVT.

The V and J genes are TRBV18 and TRBJ2-7, with 9 bases fitting TRBD1. This CDR3 spans 13 amino acids. The germline CDR1 and CDR2 sequences are KGHSH and LQKENI. V shed 2 bases and J 5 bases; nucleotides not matched to a gene: 1. CDR3 DNA: TGTGCCAGCTCACCAAGGACAGGGGACGAGCAGTACTTC. It specifies CASSPRTGDEQYF.

The chain is built from TRBV30 and TRBJ1-5; maybe TRBD1 (6 bases). The CDR3 has 12 amino acids. Trimming took 1 base from V and 5 from J, leaving 6 bases between them. In germline, CDR1 is GTSNPN, CDR2 SVGIG (reference sequence). The DNA for the CDR3 is TGTGCCTGGAGTGGGGGGCATCAGCCCCAGCATTTT. This codes for CAWSGGHQPQHF.

The CDR3 bases are TGTGCCAGCAGCTTAGTTAGCAGACAGGGTTACAATGAGCAGTTCTTC. This sequence encodes CASSLVSRQGYNEQFF. This chain connects TRBV7-2 to TRBJ2-1; 7 bases are a match to TRBD1. The germline CDR1 and CDR2 sequences are SGHTA and FQGNSA. This CDR3 is 16 amino acids long. V gave up 1 base and J gave up 4 bases; unmatched junction bases: 7.

The rearrangement uses TRBV7-3 and TRBJ2-1; D call uncertain. CDR1 is SGHTA and CDR2 is FQGTGA in the germline V gene. The CDR3 has 14 residues. V lost 3 bases and J 0 bases, leaving 6 bases between the germline ends. CDR3 nucleotides: TGTGCCAGCAGCTTCGCGAGCTCCTACAATGAGCAGTTCTTC. Translated, it gives CASSFASSYNEQFF.

This chain links TRBV5-1 with TRBJ1-4; D is perhaps TRBD1 (5 bases). The CDR3 length is 18 residues. CDR1 is SGHRS, CDR2 YFSETQ, per germline. V lost 6 bases and J 0 bases, leaving 21 bases between the germline ends. The CDR3, as DNA: TGCGCCAGCACCCCCGGTCGCAGATCAGGGACAACTAATGAAAAACTGTTTTTT. Its protein is CASTPGRRSGTTNEKLFF.

The gene calls are TRBV11-2 and TRBJ2-3, with a weak D call TRBD2 (6 bases). Trimming shortened V by 2 bases and J by 4 bases, and 13 bases separated the two germline ends. Germline V CDR1 and CDR2: SGHAT, FQNNGV. The CDR3 length is 15 residues. CDR3 in amino acids: CASSLLAVPADTQYF. Here the CDR3 DNA reads TGTGCCAGCAGCTTATTAGCGGTCCCGGCAGATACGCAGTATTTT.

This sequence joins TRBV15 and TRBJ2-5; maybe TRBD2 (7 bases). The CDR3 totals 14 residues. Germline assignment: CDR1 LNHNV and CDR2 YYDKDF (reference sequence). V lost 10 bases and J lost 2, with 17 bases in between. CDR3 loop: CASGGGLRQETQYF. The CDR3 bases are TGTGCCAGCGGCGGGGGCTTGCGGCAAGAGACCCAGTACTTC.

The chain joins TRBV7-8 to TRBJ2-1; the D gene is possibly TRBD1 (6 bases). The V and J ends lost 5 bases and 6 bases respectively, with 11 bases between them. The CDR3 length is 13 residues. Germline V gene lookup returns CDR1 SGHVS and CDR2 FQNEAQ. The CDR3 DNA follows: TGTGCCAGCAGCGTGGTGGGGGCCAATGAGCAGTTCTTC. Protein sequence: CASSVVGANEQFF. Using reference TRBV7-8 and TRBJ2-1 for the parts outside the CDR3, the full variable domain is GAGVSQSPRYKVAKRGQDVALRCDPISGHVSLFWYQQALGQGPEFLTYFQNEAQLDKSGLPSDRFFAERPEGSVSTLKIQRTQQEDSAVYLCASSVVGANEQFFGPGTRLTVL.

This clone was picked up a small number of times. V and J are TRBV6-4 and TRBJ2-4; D is uncertain. CDR3 length equals 12 residues. Germline loops: CDR1 MRHNA, CDR2 SNTAGT. CDR3 bases: TGTGCTATAAGTCATGAGGAAAACATTCAGTACTTC. Translated, it gives CAISHEENIQYF.

V gene TRBV2 combines with J gene TRBJ2-5; the match to TRBD2 covers 7 bases. The length of the CDR3 is 14 residues. V was pared by 6 bases and J by 5 bases, with 9 bases of the junction left unmatched. CDR1 is SNHLY and CDR2 is FYNNEI in the germline V gene. In DNA, the CDR3 is TGTGCCAGCAGCCAGCGGGGCGGCGGGGAGACCCAGTACTTC. Residues: CASSQRGGGETQYF. The entire variable domain, with the rest obtained from reference TRBV2 and TRBJ2-5, is as follows: EPEVTQTPSHQVTQMGQEVILRCVPISNHLYFYWYRQILGQKVEFLVSFYNNEISEKSEIFDDQFSVERPDGSNFTLKIRSTKLEDSAMYFCASSQRGGGETQYFGPGTRLLVL.